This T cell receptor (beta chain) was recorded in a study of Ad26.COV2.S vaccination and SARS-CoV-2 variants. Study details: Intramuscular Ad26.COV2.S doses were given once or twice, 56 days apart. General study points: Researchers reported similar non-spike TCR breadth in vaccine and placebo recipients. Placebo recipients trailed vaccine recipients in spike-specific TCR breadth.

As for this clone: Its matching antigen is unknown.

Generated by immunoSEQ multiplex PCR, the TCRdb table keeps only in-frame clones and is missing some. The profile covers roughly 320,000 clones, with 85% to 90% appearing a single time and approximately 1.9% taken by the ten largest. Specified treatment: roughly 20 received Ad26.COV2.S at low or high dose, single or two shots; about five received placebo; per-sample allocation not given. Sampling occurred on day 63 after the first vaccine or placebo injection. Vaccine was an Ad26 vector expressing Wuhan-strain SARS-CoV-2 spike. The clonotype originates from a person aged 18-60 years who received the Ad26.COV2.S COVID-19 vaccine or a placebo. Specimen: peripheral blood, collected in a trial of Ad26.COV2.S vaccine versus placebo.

In DNA, the CDR3 is TGTGCCAGCAGTGCCGGGTGGACCGGGGAGCTGTTTTTT. Translating gives CASSAGWTGELFF. The V gene is TRBV2, the J gene TRBJ2-2, with D unresolved. Germline V gene lookup returns CDR1 SNHLY and CDR2 FYNNEI. V was trimmed by 4 bases and J by 5 bases, leaving 8 bases between them. The CDR3 covers 13 residues. The variable domain in full, with the rest retrieved from reference TRBV2 and TRBJ2-2, is EPEVTQTPSHQVTQMGQEVILRCVPISNHLYFYWYRQILGQKVEFLVSFYNNEISEKSEIFDDQFSVERPDGSNFTLKIRSTKLEDSAMYFCASSAGWTGELFFGEGSRLTVL.